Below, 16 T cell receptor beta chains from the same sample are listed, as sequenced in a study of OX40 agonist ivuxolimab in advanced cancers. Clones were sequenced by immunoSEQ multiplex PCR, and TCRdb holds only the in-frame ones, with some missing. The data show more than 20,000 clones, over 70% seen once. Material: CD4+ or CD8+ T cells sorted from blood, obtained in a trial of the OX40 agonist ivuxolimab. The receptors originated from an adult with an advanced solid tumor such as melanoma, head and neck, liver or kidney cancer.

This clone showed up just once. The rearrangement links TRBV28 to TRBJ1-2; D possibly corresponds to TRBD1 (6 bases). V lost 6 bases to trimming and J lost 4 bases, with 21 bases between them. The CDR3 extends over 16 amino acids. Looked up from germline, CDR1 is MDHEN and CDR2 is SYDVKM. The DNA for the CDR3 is TGTGCCAGCAGCGCCCCCGGGGGCCACGGGATCTATGGCTACACCTTC. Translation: CASSAPGGHGIYGYTF.

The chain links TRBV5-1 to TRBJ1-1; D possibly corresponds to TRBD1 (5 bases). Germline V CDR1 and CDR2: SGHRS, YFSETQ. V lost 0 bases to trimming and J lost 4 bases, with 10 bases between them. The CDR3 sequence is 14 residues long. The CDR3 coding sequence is TGCGCCAGCAGCTTGGGGTCCGGGGGCACTGAAGCTTTCTTT. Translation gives CASSLGSGGTEAFF.

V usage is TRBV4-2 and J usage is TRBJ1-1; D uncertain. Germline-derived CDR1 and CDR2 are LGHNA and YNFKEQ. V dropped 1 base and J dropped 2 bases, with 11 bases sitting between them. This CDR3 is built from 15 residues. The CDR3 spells CASSQGPGGNTEAFF. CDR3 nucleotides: TGTGCCAGCAGCCAAGGACCAGGTGGAAACACTGAAGCTTTCTTT.

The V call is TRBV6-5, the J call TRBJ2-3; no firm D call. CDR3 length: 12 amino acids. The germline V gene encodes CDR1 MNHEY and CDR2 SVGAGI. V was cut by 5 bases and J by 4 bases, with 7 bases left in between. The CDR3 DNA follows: TGTGCCAGCAGTCCCACGGCAGATACGCAGTATTTT. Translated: CASSPTADTQYF.

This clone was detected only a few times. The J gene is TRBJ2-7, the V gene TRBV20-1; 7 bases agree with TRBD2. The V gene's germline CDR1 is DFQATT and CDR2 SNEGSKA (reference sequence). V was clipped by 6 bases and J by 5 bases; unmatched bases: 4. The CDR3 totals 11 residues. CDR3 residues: CSAPGGDEQYF. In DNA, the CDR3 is TGCAGTGCCCCTGGGGGGGACGAGCAGTACTTC.

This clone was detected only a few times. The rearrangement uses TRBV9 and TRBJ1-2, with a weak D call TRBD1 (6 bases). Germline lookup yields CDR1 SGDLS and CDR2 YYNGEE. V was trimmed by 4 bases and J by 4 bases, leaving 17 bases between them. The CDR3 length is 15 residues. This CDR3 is CASSLRIGQTYGYTF. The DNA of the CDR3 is TGTGCCAGCAGCCTCCGGATAGGACAGACCTATGGCTACACCTTC.

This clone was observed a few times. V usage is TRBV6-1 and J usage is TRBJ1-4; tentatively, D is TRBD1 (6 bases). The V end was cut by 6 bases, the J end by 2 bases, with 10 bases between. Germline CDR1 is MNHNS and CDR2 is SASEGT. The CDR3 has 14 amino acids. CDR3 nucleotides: TGTGCCAGCAGGACAGGTTCGACTAATGAAAAACTGTTTTTT. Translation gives CASRTGSTNEKLFF.

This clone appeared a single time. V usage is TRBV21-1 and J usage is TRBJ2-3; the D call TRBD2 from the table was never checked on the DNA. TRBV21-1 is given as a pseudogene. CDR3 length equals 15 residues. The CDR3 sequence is CASSNAGARTDTQYF. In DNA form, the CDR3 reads TGTGCCAGCAGCAATGCGGGGGCCCGCACAGATACGCAGTATTTT.

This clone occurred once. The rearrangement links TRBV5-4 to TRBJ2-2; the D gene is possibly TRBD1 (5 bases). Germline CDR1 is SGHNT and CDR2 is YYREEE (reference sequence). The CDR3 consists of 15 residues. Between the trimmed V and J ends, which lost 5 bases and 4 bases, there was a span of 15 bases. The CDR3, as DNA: TGTGCCAGCAGTAATCAGGCAGGGCCCACCGGGGAGCTGTTTTTT. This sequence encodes CASSNQAGPTGELFF.

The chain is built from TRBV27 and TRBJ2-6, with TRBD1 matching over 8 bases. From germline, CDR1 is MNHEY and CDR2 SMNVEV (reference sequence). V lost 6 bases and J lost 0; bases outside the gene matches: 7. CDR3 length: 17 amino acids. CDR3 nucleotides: TGTGCCAGCAGGCCGGGACAGGTTAGCTCTGGGGCCAACGTCCTGACTTTC. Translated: CASRPGQVSSGANVLTF.

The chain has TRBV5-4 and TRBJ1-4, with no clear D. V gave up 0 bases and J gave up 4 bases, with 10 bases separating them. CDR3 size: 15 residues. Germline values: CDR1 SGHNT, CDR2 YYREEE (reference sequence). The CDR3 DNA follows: TGTGCCAGCAGCTTGGCCGGGTCTCGTAATGAAAAACTGTTTTTT. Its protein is CASSLAGSRNEKLFF. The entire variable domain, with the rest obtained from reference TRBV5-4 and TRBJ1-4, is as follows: ETGVTQSPTHLIKTRGQQVTLRCSSQSGHNTVSWYQQALGQGPQFIFQYYREEENGRGNFPPRFSGLQFPNYSSELNVNALELDDSALYLCASSLAGSRNEKLFFGSGTQLSVL.

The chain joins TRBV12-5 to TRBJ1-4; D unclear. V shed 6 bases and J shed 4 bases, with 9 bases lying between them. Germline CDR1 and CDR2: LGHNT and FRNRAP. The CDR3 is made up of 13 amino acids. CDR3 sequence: CASGVFGNEKLFF. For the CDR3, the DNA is TGTGCTAGTGGCGTTTTCGGTAATGAAAAACTGTTTTTT.

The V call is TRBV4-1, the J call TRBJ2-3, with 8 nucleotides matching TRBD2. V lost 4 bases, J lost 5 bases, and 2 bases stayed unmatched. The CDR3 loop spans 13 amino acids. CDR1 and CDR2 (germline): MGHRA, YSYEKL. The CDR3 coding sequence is TGCGCCAGCAGCCTCCTAGCGGGAGATACGCAGTATTTT. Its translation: CASSLLAGDTQYF.

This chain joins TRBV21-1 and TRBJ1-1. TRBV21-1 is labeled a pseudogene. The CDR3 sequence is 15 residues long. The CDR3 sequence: CASTPSGGTNTEAFF. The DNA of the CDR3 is TGTGCCAGCACCCCATCGGGGGGGACGAACACTGAAGCTTTCTTT.

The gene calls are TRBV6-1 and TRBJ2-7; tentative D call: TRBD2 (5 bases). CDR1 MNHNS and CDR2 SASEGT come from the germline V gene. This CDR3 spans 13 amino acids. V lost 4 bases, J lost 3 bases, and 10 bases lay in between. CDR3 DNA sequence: TGTGCCAGCAGTGCCCCCGAGGGCTACGAGCAGTACTTC. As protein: CASSAPEGYEQYF.

CDR3 amino acids: CASSLSGGASNQPQHF. In nucleotides, the CDR3 is TGTGCCAGCAGTTTATCGGGGGGCGCGAGCAATCAGCCCCAGCATTTT. This chain joins TRBV27 and TRBJ1-5; D is perhaps TRBD1 (6 bases). Germline values: CDR1 MNHEY, CDR2 SMNVEV (reference sequence). Trimming took off 0 bases at V and 1 base at J, with 10 bases between the two ends. The CDR3 has 16 residues.